There are many counts of the clone carrying this TCR beta chain. Antigen unknown. This sample is drawn from a study of T cells in Graves' hyperthyroidism and ophthalmopathy. Study-level information: Peripheral blood was secured at the point of initial diagnosis, before any treatment. Study results and caveats: Blood samples included most of the expanded thyroid clonotypes exceeding 0.001. Onset of ophthalmopathy came a median approximately 6.5 months after the model predicted it.

Researchers amplified the TCR beta CDR3 regions from RNA transcripts. HTBI primers were used for first-round RT-PCR of the TCR CDR3. From the multiplex PCR reads, TCRdb called clonotypes with MiXCR, one entry per CDR3 protein. The profile shows 250,000 to 300,000 distinct CDR3 sequences, 12% to 15% of them singletons. V shed 3 bases and J 5 bases; nucleotides not matched to a gene: 13. The germline V gene has CDR1 MNHEY and CDR2 SMNVEV (reference sequence). The CDR3 has 16 amino acids. With a duration under 2 months, the hyperthyroidism was newly diagnosed in patients aged 18 to 65. The TCR originated in a woman in her 50s with Graves' hyperthyroidism that later progressed to Graves' ophthalmopathy. The sample consisted of blood. This chain joins TRBV27 and TRBJ2-7; 7 bases match TRBD2. The CDR3 protein is CASSLYSGFEYDEQYF. The CDR3 DNA is TGTGCCAGCAGTTTGTATAGCGGGTTTGAATATGACGAGCAGTACTTC.